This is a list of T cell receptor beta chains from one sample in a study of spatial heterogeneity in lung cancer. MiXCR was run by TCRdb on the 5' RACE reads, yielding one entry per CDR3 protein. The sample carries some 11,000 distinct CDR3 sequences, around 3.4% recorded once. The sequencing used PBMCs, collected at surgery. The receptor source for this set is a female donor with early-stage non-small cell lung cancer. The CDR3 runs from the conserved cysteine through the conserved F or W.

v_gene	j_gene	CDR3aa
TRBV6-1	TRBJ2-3	CASSGRTGAYFDTQYF
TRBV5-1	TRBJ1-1	CASSLQGRVNTEAFF
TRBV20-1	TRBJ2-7	CSASPRGGGYEQYF
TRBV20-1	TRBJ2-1	CSARDPGQAYNEQFF
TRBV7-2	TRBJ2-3	CASSLAVGLAGEHTQYF
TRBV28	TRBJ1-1	CASSLTPPTSEAFF
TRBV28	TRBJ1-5	CASSLPEVTALSRDKGNQPQHF
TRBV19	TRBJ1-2	CASSTPGQEYGYTF
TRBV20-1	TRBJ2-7	CSAWDSSYEQYF
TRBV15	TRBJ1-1	CATSRVARANTEAFF
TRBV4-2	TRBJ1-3	CASSQEPQGGTGNTIYF
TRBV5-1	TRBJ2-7	CASSLGQGWDEQYF
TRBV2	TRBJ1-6	CASSDRAGGGSPLHF
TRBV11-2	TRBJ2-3	CASSLNGRASVIDTQYF
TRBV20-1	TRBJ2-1	CSASRDRSNNEQFF
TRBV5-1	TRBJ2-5	CASSLRTGMEETQYF
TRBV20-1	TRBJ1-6	CSASPFPRGYNSPLHF
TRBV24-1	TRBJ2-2	CATSVIPATPGELFF
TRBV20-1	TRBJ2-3	CSAQAGGPGNTQYF
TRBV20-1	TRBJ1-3	CSVRNSGNTIYF
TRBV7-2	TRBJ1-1	CASSLGQGGFEAFF
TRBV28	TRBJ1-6	CASRYSGVVPSPLHF
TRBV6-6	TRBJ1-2	CASSYTGNYGYTF
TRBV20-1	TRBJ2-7	CSARGFPTSGYEQYF
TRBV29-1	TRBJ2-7	CSVEVGTSGSEQYF
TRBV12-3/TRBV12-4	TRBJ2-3	CASTPGTGVTDTQYF
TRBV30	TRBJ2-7	CAWSAGTSGNEQYF
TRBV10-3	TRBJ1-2	CAISESLTGSYGYTF
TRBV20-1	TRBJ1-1	CSARDGRGGMNTEAFF
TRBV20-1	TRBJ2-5	CSARNRASGSETQYF
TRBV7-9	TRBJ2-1	CASSSADSFAQSEQFF
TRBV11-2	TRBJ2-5	CASSLILRSEETQYF
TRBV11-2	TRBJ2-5	CASSPHSGGGPETQYF
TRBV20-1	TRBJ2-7	CSARTGTSATYEQYF
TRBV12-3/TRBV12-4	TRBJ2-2	CASSLRTGWTGELFF
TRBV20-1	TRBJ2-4	CSARDLGATPTKNIQYF
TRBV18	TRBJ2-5	CASSPKGPPGKETQYF
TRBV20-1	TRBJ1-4	CSARDRGATNEKLFF
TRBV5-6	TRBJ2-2	CASSSGTGGYVNTGELFF
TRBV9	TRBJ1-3	CASSVVESSGNTIYF
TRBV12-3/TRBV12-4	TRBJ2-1	CASSPWTSGSANEQFF
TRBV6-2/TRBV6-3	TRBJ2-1	CASLLNRDAFNEQFF
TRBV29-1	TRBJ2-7	CSVVGTGGYEQYF
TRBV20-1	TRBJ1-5	CSARGGGNQPQHF
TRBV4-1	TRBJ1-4	CASSQPDRDYEKLFF
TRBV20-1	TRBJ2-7	CSATSGTRISYEQYF
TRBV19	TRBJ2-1	CASSIGRGKAGAYNEQFF
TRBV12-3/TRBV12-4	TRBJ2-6	CASSQGSGANVLTF
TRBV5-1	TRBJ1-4	CASSLFATNEKLFF
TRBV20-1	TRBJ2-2	CSARGLVSGELFF
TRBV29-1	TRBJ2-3	CSVDSRESTDTQYF